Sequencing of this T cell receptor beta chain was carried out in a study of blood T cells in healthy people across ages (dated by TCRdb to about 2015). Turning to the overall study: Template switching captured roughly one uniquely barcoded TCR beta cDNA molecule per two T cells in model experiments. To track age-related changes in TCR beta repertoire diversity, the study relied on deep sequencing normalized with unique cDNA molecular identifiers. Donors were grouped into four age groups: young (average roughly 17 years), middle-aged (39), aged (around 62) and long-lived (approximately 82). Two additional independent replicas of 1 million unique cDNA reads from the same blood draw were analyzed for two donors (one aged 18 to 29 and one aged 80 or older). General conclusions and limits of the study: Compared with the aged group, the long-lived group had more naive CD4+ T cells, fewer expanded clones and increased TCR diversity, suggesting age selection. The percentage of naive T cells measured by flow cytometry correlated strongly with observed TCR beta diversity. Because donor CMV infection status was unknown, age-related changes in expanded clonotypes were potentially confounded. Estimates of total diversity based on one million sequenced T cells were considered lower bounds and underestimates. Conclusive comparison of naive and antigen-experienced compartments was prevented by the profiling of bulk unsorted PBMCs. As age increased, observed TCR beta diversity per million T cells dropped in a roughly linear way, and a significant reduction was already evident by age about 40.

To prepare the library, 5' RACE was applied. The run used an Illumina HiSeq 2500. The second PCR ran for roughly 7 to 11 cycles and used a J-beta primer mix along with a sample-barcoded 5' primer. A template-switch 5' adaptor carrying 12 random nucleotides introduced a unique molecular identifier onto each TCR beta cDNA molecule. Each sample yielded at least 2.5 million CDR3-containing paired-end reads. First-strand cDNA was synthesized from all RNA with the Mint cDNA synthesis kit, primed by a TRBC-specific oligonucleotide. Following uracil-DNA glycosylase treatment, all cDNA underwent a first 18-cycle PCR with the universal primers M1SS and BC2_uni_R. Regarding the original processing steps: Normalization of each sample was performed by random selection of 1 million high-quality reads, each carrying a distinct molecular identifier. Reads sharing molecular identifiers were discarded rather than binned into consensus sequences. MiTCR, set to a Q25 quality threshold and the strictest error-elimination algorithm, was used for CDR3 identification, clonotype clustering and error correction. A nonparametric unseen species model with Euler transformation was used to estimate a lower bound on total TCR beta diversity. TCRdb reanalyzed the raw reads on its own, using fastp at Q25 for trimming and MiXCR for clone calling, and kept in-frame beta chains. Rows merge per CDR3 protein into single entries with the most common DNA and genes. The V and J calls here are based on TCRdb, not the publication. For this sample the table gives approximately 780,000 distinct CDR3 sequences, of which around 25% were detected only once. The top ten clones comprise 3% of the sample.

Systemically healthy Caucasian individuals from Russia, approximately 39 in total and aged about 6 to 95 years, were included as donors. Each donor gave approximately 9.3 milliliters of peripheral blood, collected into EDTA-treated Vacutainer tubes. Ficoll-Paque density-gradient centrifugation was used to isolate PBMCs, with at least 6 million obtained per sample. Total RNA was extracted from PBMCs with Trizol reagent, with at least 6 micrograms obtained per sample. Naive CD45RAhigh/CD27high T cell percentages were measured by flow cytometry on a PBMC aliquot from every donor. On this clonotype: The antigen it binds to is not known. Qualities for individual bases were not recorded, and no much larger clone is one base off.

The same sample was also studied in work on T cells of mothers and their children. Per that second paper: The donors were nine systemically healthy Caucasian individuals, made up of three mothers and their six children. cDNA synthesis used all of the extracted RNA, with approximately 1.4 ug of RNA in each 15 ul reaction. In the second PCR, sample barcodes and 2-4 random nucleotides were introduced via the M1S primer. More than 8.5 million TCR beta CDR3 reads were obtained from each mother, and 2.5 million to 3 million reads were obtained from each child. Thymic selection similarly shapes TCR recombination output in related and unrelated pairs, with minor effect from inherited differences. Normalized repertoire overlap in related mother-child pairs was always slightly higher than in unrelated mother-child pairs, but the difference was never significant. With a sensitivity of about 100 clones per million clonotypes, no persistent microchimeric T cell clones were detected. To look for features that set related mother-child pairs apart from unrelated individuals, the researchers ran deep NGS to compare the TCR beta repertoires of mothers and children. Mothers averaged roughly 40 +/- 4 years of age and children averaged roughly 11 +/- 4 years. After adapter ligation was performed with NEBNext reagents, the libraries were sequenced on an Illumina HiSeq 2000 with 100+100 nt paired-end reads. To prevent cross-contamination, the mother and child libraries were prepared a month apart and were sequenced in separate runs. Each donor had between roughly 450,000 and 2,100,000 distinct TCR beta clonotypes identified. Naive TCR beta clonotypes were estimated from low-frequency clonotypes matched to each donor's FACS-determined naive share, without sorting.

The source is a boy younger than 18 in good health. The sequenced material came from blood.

The CDR3 region: CASSPQVGVNTEAFF. The nucleotide sequence is given as TGTGCCAGCAGCCCTCAGGTGGGGGTGAACACTGAAGCTTTCTTT. This sequence uses TRBV28 and TRBJ1-1; TRBD1 is a possible D gene, resting on 5 matching bases. V sheds 6 bases and J sheds 0 bases, leaving 14 bases between their ends. Including the terminal cysteine and phenylalanine, the CDR3 comprises 15 residues. The only DNA kept is the CDR3, 45 bases in frame from the first base. From the germline V gene, CDR1 is MDHEN and CDR2 is SYDVKM.